This T cell receptor (beta chain) was identified during a study of OX40 agonist ivuxolimab in advanced cancers. The study in broad terms: The costimulatory receptor OX40 (CD134) was targeted by ivuxolimab, a fully human IgG2 agonistic monoclonal antibody. A male proportion of approximately 83% and a mean age of about 60 years, ranging from about 23 to 79, were recorded for the dose-escalation cohort. Intravenous ivuxolimab was administered to patients every 2 weeks at six dose levels: 0.01, 0.1, 0.3, 1.5, 3 and 10 mg/kg. Patients were allowed to have had prior anti-PD-1, anti-PD-L1 or anti-CTLA-4 therapy, and around two fifths of the dose-escalation patients had been treated with checkpoint inhibitors. Among the roughly 50 dose-escalation patients, around 20 had hepatocellular carcinoma, 15 or so melanoma, 9 renal cell carcinoma and 9 head and neck cancer. Partial responses occurred in three dose-escalation patients: two with cutaneous melanoma and one with hepatocellular carcinoma. The purpose of peripheral TCRbeta sequencing was to test whether ivuxolimab changed TCR sequence diversity and led to clonal T-cell expansion. The paper covers the monotherapy dose-escalation part of the phase I ivuxolimab trial, which included N = 52 patients. Broad study findings and their caveats: On average, CD8+ T cells showed more expanded clones than CD4+ T cells after ivuxolimab. Low levels of normalized T-cell clonal expansion were also seen in some patients who did not respond. At doses of 0.1 to 3.0 mg/kg, clonal expansion of both CD4+ and CD8+ blood T cells was observed from baseline to week 6. Which antigens the clonally expanded peripheral T cells were specific for was not determined. In the 0.1-3.0 mg/kg groups, partial responders had among the lowest normalized peripheral clonal expansion, particularly in CD8+ T cells.

The trial excluded patients who had a history of autoimmune disease or who were on systemic immunosuppression. Peripheral blood for TCR sequencing was collected from all dose cohorts at baseline, on cycle 4 day 1, and on cycle 7 day 1. The samples were drawn from a first-in-human, open-label, multicenter phase I dose-escalation trial of ivuxolimab. Adults with locally advanced or metastatic head and neck squamous cell, hepatocellular, melanoma or renal cell carcinoma were enrolled in the trial. Before TCR sequencing, CD4+ T cells and CD8+ T cells were sorted from peripheral blood as separate populations. The CDR3 spans 16 residues, from the cysteine through the phenylalanine. Only CDR3 DNA is held: 48 bases, read in frame from base 1. Unmatched junction bases come to 6, with V trimmed by 6 bases and J by 4 bases. Based on the germline V gene, the CDR1 and CDR2 sequences are SNHLY and FYNNEI. On this clone: Its cognate antigen has yet to be identified. No much larger clonotype is one base removed from it; base qualities were not supplied.

Genomic DNA was isolated from the sorted cells so that the TCRbeta CDR3 region could be sequenced. TCRbeta CDR3 regions were sequenced using the immunoSEQ Assay. Imported from immuneACCESS, the table was reduced by TCRdb to in-frame sequences with V and J called. These copies leave out some clones; in studies compared against another copy, an unresolved V gene accounts for under half, and the cause of the remainder is not known. In all, the sample holds about 79,000 clones, and around 90% of those were seen once. The ten largest clones take up roughly 4.3% of the sample. The sequence links TRBV2 to TRBJ2-3, with 14 middle bases fitting TRBD2. The starting material was CD4+ or CD8+ T cells sorted from blood, obtained in a trial of the OX40 agonist ivuxolimab. This TCR was sampled from an adult with an advanced solid tumor such as melanoma, head and neck, liver or kidney cancer. The CDR3 protein is CASRRGLAGDADTQYF. Read as DNA, the sequence is TGTGCCAGCAGAAGGGGACTAGCGGGAGATGCAGATACGCAGTATTTT.